The sequence of this T cell receptor (beta chain) was determined in a study of T-cell memory formation after mild COVID-19. Study-wide findings and caveats: Contracting CD8+ clones were enriched in EMRA, CD4+ mainly in CM and EM.

Trimming pared 4 bases from V and 4 bases from J, leaving 8 bases between. CDR3 size: 12 residues. Germline assignment: CDR1 SQVTM and CDR2 ANQGSEA. Libraries for TCRalpha and TCRbeta carried sample barcodes and unique molecular identifiers via 5'RACE. TCRdb re-called the 5' RACE reads with MiXCR, one entry per CDR3 protein. The table records around 370,000 distinct CDR3 sequences, around 21% of them present only once. This clonotype was seen more than once but under ten times. The antigen remains unidentified. The receptor was isolated from an adult woman who had mild COVID-19 (a few samples of this study predate the infection). Cell type and time point are not known. The chain uses TRBV29-1 and TRBJ1-5; maybe TRBD1 (5 bases). The sample taken for sequencing was PBMCs or a T cell subset sorted from them (not recorded which). The CDR3 DNA reads TGCAGCGTTGGGGAGGGGAATCAGCCCCAGCATTTT. It yields the protein CSVGEGNQPQHF.